This T cell receptor (beta chain) was sequenced in a study of T cells in Graves' hyperthyroidism and ophthalmopathy. Study-wide context: Upon initial diagnosis and before any treatment, peripheral blood was collected.

Researchers amplified the TCR beta CDR3 regions from RNA transcripts. A first-round RT-PCR of the TCR CDR3 used the HTBI primer set. From the multiplex PCR reads, TCRdb called clonotypes with MiXCR, one entry per CDR3 protein. The repertoire includes fewer than 650,000 distinct CDR3 sequences, 12% to 15% of them detected once, and about 7% sits in the top ten. Overall study findings and caveats: Clonotypes that were expanded in thyroid above 0.001 mostly appeared in blood too. Ophthalmopathy was predicted by the model a median of around 5.9 months ahead of onset.

Diagnostic decisions used clinical symptoms, serum thyroxine and TRAb, thyroid ultrasound and orbital computed tomography. This clonotype was detected many times. Antigen specificity is unknown. This CDR3 is built from 16 residues. Germline CDR1 and CDR2: LNHDA and SQIVND (reference sequence). The junction had 11 bases not matched to a gene; V was cut back by 3 bases and J by 6 bases. The chain is built from TRBV19 and TRBJ2-1; 7 bases are a match to TRBD1. This clonotype was obtained from a woman between 18 and 30 years old with Graves' ophthalmopathy. The specimen was blood. The CDR3 is CASSIRQAGGFNEQFF. The CDR3 nucleotides read TGTGCCAGTAGTATTCGACAGGCAGGGGGATTCAATGAGCAGTTCTTC.